The clone carrying this T cell receptor beta chain has a count of ten or more. Profiled with immunoSEQ multiplex PCR; TCRdb holds only in-frame clones, not every one. The sample lists approximately 71,000 clones; more than 90% were seen once. This specimen comes from a study of T cell changes during pregnancy in multiple sclerosis. The V and J ends lost 2 bases and 7 bases respectively, with 11 bases between them. The germline V gene has CDR1 KGHSH and CDR2 LQKENI. This CDR3 comprises 13 residues. The receptor's source is a female donor with multiple sclerosis, enrolled in a pregnancy study. Source: peripheral blood, taken in the third trimester of pregnancy. This chain joins TRBV18 and TRBJ1-1; a weak D match, TRBD1 (5 bases). The CDR3, as DNA: TGTGCCAGCTCACCAGGGGGGTACGTTGAAGCTTTCTTT. Translated, it gives CASSPGGYVEAFF.